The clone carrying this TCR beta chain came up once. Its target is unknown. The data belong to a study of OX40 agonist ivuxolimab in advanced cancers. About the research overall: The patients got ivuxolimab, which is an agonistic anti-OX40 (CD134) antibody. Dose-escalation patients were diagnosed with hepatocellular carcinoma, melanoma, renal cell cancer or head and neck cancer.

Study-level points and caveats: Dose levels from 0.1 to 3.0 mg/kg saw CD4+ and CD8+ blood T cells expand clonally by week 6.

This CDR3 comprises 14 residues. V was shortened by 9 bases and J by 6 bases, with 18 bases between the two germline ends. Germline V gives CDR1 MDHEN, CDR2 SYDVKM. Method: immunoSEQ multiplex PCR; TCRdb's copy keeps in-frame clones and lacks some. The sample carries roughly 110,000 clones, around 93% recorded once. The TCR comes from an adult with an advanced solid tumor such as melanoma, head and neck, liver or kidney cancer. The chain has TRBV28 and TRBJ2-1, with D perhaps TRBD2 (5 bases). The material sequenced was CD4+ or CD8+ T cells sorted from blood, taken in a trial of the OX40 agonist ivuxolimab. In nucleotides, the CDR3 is TGTGCCAGTGGGTTGGTGAGGGAAAGCAATGAGCAGTTCTTC. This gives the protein CASGLVRESNEQFF.